What follows are 12 T cell receptor beta chains derived from one specimen sequenced in a study of shared clonotypes between healthy human individuals. Profiled with immunoSEQ multiplex PCR; TCRdb holds only in-frame clones, not every one. The sample lists 450,000 to 600,000 clones, 79% occurring once. Material for sequencing was PBMCs. Receptor source: a woman in her forties in good health. Some clones in this sample may be carry-over from other donors' samples.

This clone showed up many times. The rearrangement links TRBV30 to TRBJ1-1; no clear D gene. The CDR3 is 18 amino acids. Germline V CDR1 and CDR2: GTSNPN, SVGIG (reference sequence). Trimming took off 1 base at V and 3 bases at J, with 24 bases between the two ends. The CDR3 DNA sequence: TGTGCCTGGAGTGCCTCCCAGGTCCGACGGGGATCGGACACTGAAGCTTTCTTT. Residues: CAWSASQVRRGSDTEAFF.

This rearrangement joins TRBV5-1 to TRBJ1-1; the D is unclear. V was shortened by 0 bases and J by 1 base, with 7 bases between the two germline ends. The CDR3 runs to 14 residues. The V gene's germline CDR1 is SGHRS and CDR2 YFSETQ. In DNA form, the CDR3 reads TGCGCCAGCAGCTTGGGACACTCGAACACTGAAGCTTTCTTT. Amino acids: CASSLGHSNTEAFF.

V gene TRBV12-5 combines with J gene TRBJ1-1, with TRBD1 as a possible D gene (6 bases). CDR3 length equals 14 residues. Deletions cut 5 bases from V and 5 bases from J, with 15 bases between. Looked up from germline, CDR1 is LGHNT and CDR2 is FRNRAP. The CDR3 DNA follows: TGTGCTAGTGGTCACGACAGGCGTAGAACTGAAGCTTTCTTT. Protein product: CASGHDRRRTEAFF.

The gene calls are TRBV21-1 and TRBJ1-2. TRBV21-1 is tagged as a pseudogene. The CDR3 contains 14 residues. The CDR3 loop is CASSKKGLRGGYTF. The CDR3 DNA reads as TGTGCCAGCAGCAAAAAGGGACTCCGCGGGGGCTACACCTTC.

A note on this clone: A read error may explain this, as a much larger clone is one base away. V usage is TRBV29-1 and J usage is TRBJ2-7; 9 bases are a match to TRBD1. Trimming removed 7 bases from V and 0 bases from J; junction bases left unmatched: 7. The CDR3 totals 14 residues. Germline CDR1 SQVTM, CDR2 ANQGSEA. The CDR3 DNA is TGCAGCGCTACGACAGGGGGTTTCTCCTACGAGCAGTACTTC. It specifies CSATTGGFSYEQYF.

A note on this clone: Other DNA sequences in this sample translate to the same CDR3. The V call is TRBV11-2, the J call TRBJ2-5; D gene unclear. This CDR3 has 13 residues. Trimming took 2 bases from V and 0 from J, leaving 4 bases between them. CDR1 SGHAT and CDR2 FQNNGV come from the germline V gene. As DNA, the CDR3 is TGTGCCAGCAGCTTACAGTACCAAGAGACCCAGTACTTC. Residues: CASSLQYQETQYF.

V and J are TRBV6-4 and TRBJ2-3; D might be TRBD2 (6 bases). The CDR3 is 13 residues long. V was trimmed by 5 bases and J by 4 bases, leaving 10 bases between them. CDR1 MRHNA and CDR2 SNTAGT come from the germline V gene. CDR3 sequence reads: CASSREMADTQYF. CDR3 coding DNA: TGTGCCAGCAGTCGGGAGATGGCAGATACGCAGTATTTT.

The rearrangement uses TRBV7-9 and TRBJ2-7; 7 nucleotides align to TRBD1. The junction had 4 bases not matched to a gene; V was cut back by 5 bases and J by 3 bases. Germline CDR1 SEHNR, CDR2 FQNEAQ (reference sequence). The CDR3 loop spans 13 amino acids. CDR3 in DNA: TGTGCCAGCAGCGGCCGGGACAGCTACGAGCAGTACTTC. This gives the protein CASSGRDSYEQYF.

V is TRBV6-6 and J is TRBJ2-3, with D perhaps being TRBD1 or TRBD2 (6 bases each). Germline values: CDR1 MNHNY, CDR2 SVGAGI (reference sequence). Trimming cost V 6 bases and J 5 bases, with 18 bases left between them. The CDR3 totals 15 residues. The CDR3 region is CASRATGGAVDTQYF. As DNA, the CDR3 is TGTGCCAGCAGGGCGACCGGGGGCGCGGTAGATACGCAGTATTTT.

Of note for this clone: Sequence at one end of the junction differs from germline and may be a read error. The chain recombines TRBV19 with TRBJ2-1; the match to TRBD2 covers 9 bases. The CDR3 extends over 16 amino acids. Germline CDR1 and CDR2: LNHDA and SQIVND (reference sequence). CDR3 nucleotides: TGTGCCAGTAGTACCACATCGCTAAAATCGGGACTAGCTCAACTCTTC. Protein sequence: CASSTTSLKSGLAQLF. The full variable domain, its missing parts supplied by reference TRBV19 and TRBJ2-1, is DGGITQSPKYLFRKEGQNVTLSCEQNLNHDAMYWYRQDPGQGLRLIYYSQIVNDFQKGDIAEGYSVSREKKESFPLTVTSAQKNPTAFYLCASSTTSLKSGLAQLFGPGTRLTVL.

V and J are TRBV7-3 and TRBJ1-1; D may be TRBD1 (5 bases). Per germline, CDR1 SGHTA and CDR2 FQGTGA. The CDR3 spans 13 residues. The V end lost 5 bases, the J end lost 6 bases, and 13 bases lay between the germline ends. Here the CDR3 reads CASSPGLLAEAFF. The CDR3 region has the DNA TGTGCCAGCAGCCCGGGACTCTTGGCTGAAGCTTTCTTT.

Regarding this clone: This probably arose from a read error, given a far larger clone one base away. This chain uses TRBV28 with TRBJ1-5; D unresolved. Germline V gives CDR1 MDHEN, CDR2 SYDVKM. This CDR3 region has 12 residues. CDR3 amino acids: CASSDTHQSQHF. DNA of the CDR3: TGTGCCAGCAGTGATACTCATCAGTCCCAGCATTTT.